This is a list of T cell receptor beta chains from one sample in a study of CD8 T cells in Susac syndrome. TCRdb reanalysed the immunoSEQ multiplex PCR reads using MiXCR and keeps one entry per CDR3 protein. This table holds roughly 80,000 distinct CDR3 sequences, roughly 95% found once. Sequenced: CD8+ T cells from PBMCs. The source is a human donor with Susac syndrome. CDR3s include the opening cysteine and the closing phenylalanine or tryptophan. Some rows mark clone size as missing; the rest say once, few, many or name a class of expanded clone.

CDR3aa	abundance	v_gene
CASSNRGNTEAFF	-	TRBV13
CSVEVGVYEQYF	-	TRBV29-1
CASSLPRVAGSNEQFF	-	TRBV11-2
CASSQDGTGTSYEQYF	once	TRBV3-1
CASSLARYRDEKLFF	once	TRBV7-9
CASSASGGAGRQETQYF	-	TRBV2
CASSYSGTDNEQFF	-	TRBV7-6
CASRETGELFF	-	TRBV12-3/TRBV12-4
CASSPQGSGYEQYF	-	TRBV28
CASSQVEETQYF	few	TRBV11-3
CSATGQLDGYTF	-	TRBV29-1
CASSQSQGNQETQYF	-	TRBV4-1
CASSYGTSSTDTQYF	once	TRBV7-2
CASRTLASRETQYF	-	TRBV12-3/TRBV12-4
CASSSGTGGVYGYTF	once	TRBV13
CASGNSLGDTQYF	-	TRBV6-2/TRBV6-3
CASSDWVDTDTQYF	-	TRBV2
CASSVETTWDEQFF	-	TRBV9
CASSPYREGGRNEKLFF	-	TRBV18
CATSSSGASYEQYF	-	TRBV15
CASRLRRELGTYEQYF	once	TRBV28
CASSVGGAPQETQYF	once	TRBV9
CASRNYGYTF	-	TRBV2
CASSIGGVSSYEQYF	-	TRBV12-3/TRBV12-4
CASSQEDPKQFF	-	TRBV4-2
CASSPRRGGTEAFF	-	TRBV4-1
CASSVGDQNIQYF	-	TRBV9
CSVDEGEGHEQYF	-	TRBV29-1
CASTSQFRGKGEQYF	-	TRBV2
CASGTRADTQYF	-	TRBV9